This T cell receptor (beta chain) is from a study of CXCR3-negative and CXCR3-positive naive CD8 T cells. Study results and limitations: CXCR3-expressing naive cells carried TRB CDR3s more hydrophobic than those of CXCR3-negative naive cells.

The authors prepared UMI-labeled TRB cDNA libraries by 5' RACE. Using the 5' RACE reads, TCRdb records one entry per CDR3 protein without DNA. The sample has some 140,000 distinct CDR3 sequences. The V gene's germline CDR1 is MGHDK and CDR2 SYGVNS. This CDR3 is built from 12 residues. In the case of this clonotype: No antigen is known for it.

Sequencing was performed on naive CXCR3+ CD8+ T cells from blood. Subset of the sample: CD45RO-CCR7+CD27+CD95- naive CD8+ T cells expressing CXCR3 (TNR3+). This sequence originates from a human donor in good health. Some clones in this sample may be carry-over from other donors' samples. The chain links TRBV25-1 to TRBJ2-2. This CDR3 is CASSYGDGELFF.